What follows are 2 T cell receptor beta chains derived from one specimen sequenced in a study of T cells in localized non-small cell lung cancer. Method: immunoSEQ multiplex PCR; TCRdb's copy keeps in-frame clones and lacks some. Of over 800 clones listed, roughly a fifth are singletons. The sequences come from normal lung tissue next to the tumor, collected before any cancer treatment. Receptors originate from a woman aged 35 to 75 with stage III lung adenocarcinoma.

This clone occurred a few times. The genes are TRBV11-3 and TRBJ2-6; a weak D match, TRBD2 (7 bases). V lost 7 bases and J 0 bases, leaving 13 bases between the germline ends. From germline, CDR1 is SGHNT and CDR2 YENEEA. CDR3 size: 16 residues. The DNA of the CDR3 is TGTGCCAGCACCCTAGGGGGGGCCTCTGGGGCCAACGTCCTGACTTTC. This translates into CASTLGGASGANVLTF.

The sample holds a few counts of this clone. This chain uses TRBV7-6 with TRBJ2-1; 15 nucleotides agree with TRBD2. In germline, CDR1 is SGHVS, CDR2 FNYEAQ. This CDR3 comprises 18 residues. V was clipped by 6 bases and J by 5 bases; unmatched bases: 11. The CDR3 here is CASRKGLAGGPSNNEQFF. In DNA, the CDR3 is TGTGCCAGCAGGAAGGGACTAGCGGGAGGCCCGTCTAACAATGAGCAGTTCTTC.